A single count supports the clone carrying this TCR beta chain. Membership in each cohort depended on participant-reported clinical history. Symptom resolution, clearance, or two negative PCRs marked the recovered donors of Cohort 3. The sample originates from a study of blood T cell repertoires in COVID-19. Authors' data handling: Reference gene primers were amplified, and this amplification served to estimate nucleated cell counts. Clones were sequenced by immunoSEQ multiplex PCR, and TCRdb holds only the in-frame ones, with some missing. For V, J and clone size, that table is used; D and trimming come from the DNA. This sample has some 200,000 clones, with approximately 78% found just once. The ends were cut back, 1 base at V and 6 bases at J, with 19 bases in the middle. The CDR3 sequence is 17 residues long. Germline lookup yields CDR1 LNHDA and CDR2 SQIVND (reference sequence).

V and J are TRBV19 and TRBJ2-1, with D maybe TRBD2 (6 bases). Source material: PBMCs or T cells enriched from blood (not recorded which). The TCR sequence derives from a man aged 40-49 years who had recovered from COVID-19. The CDR3 sequence is CASSIGLASVYSNEQFF. CDR3 in DNA: TGTGCCAGTAGTATAGGGCTAGCGTCGGTATATAGCAATGAGCAGTTCTTC.